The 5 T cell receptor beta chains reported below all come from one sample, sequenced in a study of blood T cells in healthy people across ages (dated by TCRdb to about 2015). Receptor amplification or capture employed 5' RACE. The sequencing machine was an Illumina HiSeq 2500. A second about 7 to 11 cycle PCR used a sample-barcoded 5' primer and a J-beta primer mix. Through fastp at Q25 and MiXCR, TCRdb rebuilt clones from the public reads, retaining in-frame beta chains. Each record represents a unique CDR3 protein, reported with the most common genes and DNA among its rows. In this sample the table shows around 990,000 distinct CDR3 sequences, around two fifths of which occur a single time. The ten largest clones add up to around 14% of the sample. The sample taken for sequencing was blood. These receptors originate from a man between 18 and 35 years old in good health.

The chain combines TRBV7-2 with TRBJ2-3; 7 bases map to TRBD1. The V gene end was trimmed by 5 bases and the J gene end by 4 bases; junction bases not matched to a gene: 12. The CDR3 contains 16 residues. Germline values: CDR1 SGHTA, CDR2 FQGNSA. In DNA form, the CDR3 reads TGTGCCAGCAGCGCCCGGACAGGCGCCGGTTCAGATACGCAGTATTTT. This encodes CASSARTGAGSDTQYF.

CDR3 sequence (DNA): TGTGCCAGCTCACCCCCACCGGGAATCAGCACAGATACGCAGTATTTT. Translated, it gives CASSPPPGISTDTQYF. The chain combines TRBV18 with TRBJ2-3, with D possibly matching TRBD2 (5 bases). The CDR3 is 16 residues long. CDR1 and CDR2 (germline): KGHSH, LQKENI. Trimming shortened V by 3 bases and J by 0 bases, and 13 bases separated the two germline ends. The whole variable domain, remainder taken from reference TRBV18 and TRBJ2-3, is NAGVMQNPRHLVRRRGQEARLRCSPMKGHSHVYWYRQLPEEGLKFMVYLQKENIIDESGMPKERFSAEFPKEGPSILRIQQVVRGDSAAYFCASSPPPGISTDTQYFGPGTRLTVL.

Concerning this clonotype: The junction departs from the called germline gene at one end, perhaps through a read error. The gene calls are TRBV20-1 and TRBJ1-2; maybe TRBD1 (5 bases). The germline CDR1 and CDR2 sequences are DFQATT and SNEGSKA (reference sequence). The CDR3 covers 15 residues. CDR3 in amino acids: CSAKPATDTNYGHTF. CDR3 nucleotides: TGCAGTGCTAAGCCCGCGACAGACACTAACTATGGCCACACCTTC.

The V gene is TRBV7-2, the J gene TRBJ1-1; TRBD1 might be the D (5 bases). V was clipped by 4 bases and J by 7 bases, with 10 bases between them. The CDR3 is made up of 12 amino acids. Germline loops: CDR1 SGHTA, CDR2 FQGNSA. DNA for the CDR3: TGTGCCAGCAGCTGGGACGGTAATGAAGCTTTCTTT. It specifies CASSWDGNEAFF.

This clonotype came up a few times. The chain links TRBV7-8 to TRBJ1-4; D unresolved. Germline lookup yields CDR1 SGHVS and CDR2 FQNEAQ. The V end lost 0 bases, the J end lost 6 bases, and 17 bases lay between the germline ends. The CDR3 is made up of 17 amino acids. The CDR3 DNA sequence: TGTGCCAGCAGCTTAGCCGGCCCCCGATATGGGGATGAAAAACTGTTTTTT. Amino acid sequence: CASSLAGPRYGDEKLFF.